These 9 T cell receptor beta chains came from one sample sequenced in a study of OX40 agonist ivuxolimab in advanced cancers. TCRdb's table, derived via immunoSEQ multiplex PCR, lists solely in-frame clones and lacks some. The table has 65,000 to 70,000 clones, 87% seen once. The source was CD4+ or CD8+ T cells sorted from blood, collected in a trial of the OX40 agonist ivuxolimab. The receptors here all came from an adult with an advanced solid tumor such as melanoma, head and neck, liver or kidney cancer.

CDR3 coding DNA: TGTGCCATCACCCCGGGGCAGGGTATTCATGAGCAGTTCTTC. Protein: CAITPGQGIHEQFF. The chain carries TRBV10-3 and TRBJ2-1; the D gene could be TRBD1 or TRBD2 (5 bases each). The CDR3 runs to 14 residues. V was clipped by 7 bases and J by 8 bases, with 18 bases between them. The germline V gene has CDR1 ENHRY and CDR2 SYGVKD.

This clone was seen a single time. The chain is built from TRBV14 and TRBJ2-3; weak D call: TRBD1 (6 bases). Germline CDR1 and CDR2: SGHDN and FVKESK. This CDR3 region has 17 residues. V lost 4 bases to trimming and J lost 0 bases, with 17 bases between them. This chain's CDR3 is CASSPLTGTLSTDTQYF. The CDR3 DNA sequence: TGTGCCAGCAGCCCGCTAACCGGGACACTGAGCACAGATACGCAGTATTTT.

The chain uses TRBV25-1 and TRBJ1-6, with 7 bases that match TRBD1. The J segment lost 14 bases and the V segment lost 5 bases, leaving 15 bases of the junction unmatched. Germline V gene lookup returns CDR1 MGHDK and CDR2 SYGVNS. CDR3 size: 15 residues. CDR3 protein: CASSSLLQGRESLHF. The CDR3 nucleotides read TGTGCCAGCAGTTCCTTGCTACAGGGGAGAGAGTCCCTCCACTTT.

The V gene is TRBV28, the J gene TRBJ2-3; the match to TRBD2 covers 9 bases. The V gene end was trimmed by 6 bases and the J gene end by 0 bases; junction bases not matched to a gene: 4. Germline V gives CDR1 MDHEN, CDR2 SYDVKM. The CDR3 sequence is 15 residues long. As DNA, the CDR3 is TGTGCCAGCAGACGCGGGGGGGCAAGCACAGATACGCAGTATTTT. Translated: CASRRGGASTDTQYF.

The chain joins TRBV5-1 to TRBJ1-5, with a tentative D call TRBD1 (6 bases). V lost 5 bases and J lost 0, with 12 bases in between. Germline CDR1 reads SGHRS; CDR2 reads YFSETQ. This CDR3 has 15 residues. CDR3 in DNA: TGCGCCAGCAGGCTGGGGGCGAATAGCAATCAGCCCCAGCATTTT. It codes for CASRLGANSNQPQHF. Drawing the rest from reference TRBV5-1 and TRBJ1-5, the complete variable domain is KAGVTQTPRYLIKTRGQQVTLSCSPISGHRSVSWYQQTPGQGLQFLFEYFSETQRNKGNFPGRFSGRQFSNSRSEMNVSTLELGDSALYLCASRLGANSNQPQHFGDGTRLSIL.

The CDR3 region is CAWGKKGLAGGEQFF. Written as DNA, the CDR3 is TGTGCCTGGGGGAAAAAGGGACTAGCGGGAGGGGAGCAGTTCTTC. J is TRBJ2-1 and V is TRBV30, with 16 bases identical to TRBD2. There are 15 residues in the CDR3. V was clipped by 5 bases and J by 10 bases; unmatched bases: 8. The germline V gene has CDR1 GTSNPN and CDR2 SVGIG (reference sequence).

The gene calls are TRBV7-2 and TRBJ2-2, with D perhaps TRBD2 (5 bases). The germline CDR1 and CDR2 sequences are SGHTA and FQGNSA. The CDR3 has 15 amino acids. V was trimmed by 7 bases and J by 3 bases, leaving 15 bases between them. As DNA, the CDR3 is TGTGCCAGCACCCTGACGAGGGTTGACACCGGGGAGCTGTTTTTT. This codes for CASTLTRVDTGELFF.

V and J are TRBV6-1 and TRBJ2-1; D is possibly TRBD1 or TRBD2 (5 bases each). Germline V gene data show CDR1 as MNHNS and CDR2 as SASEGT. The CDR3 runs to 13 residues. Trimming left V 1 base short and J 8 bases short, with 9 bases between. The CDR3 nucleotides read TGTGCCAGCAGTGAAGAGGGGCGGGATGAGCAGTTCTTC. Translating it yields CASSEEGRDEQFF.

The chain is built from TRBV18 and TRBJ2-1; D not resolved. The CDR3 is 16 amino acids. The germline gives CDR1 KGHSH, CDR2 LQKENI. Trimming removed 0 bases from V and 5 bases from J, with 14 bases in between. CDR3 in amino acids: CASSPPSQRLHNEQFF. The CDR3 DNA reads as TGTGCCAGCTCACCACCGTCCCAGCGCCTCCACAATGAGCAGTTCTTC.